This T cell receptor (beta chain) was identified in a study of T cells in Graves' hyperthyroidism and ophthalmopathy. Across the study: Peripheral blood specimens were obtained at initial diagnosis, prior to any treatment.

In this sample, this clonotype turned up many times. What it recognizes is unknown. Study-wide points: The model forecast ophthalmopathy, anticipating it by a median roughly 6.3 months before onset. The blood repertoire included most of the expanded thyroid clonotypes above 0.001.

The CDR3 extends over 15 amino acids. Per germline, CDR1 SGHDN and CDR2 FVKESK. V was clipped by 4 bases and J by 7 bases; unmatched bases: 3. For the diagnoses, clinical symptoms, serum thyroxine and TRAb, thyroid ultrasound and orbital computed tomography were used. TCR beta CDR3 region amplification was performed from RNA transcripts. The HTBI set primed first-round TCR CDR3 RT-PCR. MiXCR, run by TCRdb on the multiplex PCR reads, gives a single entry per CDR3 protein. The sample yields a few hundred thousand distinct CDR3 sequences, about 16% seen once. The source of this sequence is a woman under 40 with Graves' ophthalmopathy. The sample consisted of blood. This chain uses TRBV14 with TRBJ2-1; 14 bases are shared with TRBD2. The CDR3 DNA follows: TGTGCCAGCAGCCTCAGACTAGCGGGAGGGAATGAGCAGTTCTTC. Protein: CASSLRLAGGNEQFF.